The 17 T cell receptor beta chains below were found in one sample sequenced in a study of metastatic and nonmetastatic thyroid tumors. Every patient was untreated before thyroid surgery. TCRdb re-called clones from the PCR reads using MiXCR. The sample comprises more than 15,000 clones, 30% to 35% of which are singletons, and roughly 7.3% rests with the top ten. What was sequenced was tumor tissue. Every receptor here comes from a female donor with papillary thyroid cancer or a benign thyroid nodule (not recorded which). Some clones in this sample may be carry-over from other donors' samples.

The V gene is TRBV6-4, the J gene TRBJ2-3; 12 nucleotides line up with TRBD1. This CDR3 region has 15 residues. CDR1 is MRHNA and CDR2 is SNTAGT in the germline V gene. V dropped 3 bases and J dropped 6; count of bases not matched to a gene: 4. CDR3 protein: CASSEGTGGWDTQYF. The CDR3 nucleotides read TGTGCCAGCAGTGAAGGGACAGGGGGCTGGGATACGCAGTATTTT.

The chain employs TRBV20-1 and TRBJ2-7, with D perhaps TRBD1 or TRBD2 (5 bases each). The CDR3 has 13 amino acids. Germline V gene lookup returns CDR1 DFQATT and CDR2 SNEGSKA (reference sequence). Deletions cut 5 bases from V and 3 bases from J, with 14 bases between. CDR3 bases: TGCAGTGCTTCCCCGGGACCCAGCTACGAGCAGTACTTC. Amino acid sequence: CSASPGPSYEQYF.

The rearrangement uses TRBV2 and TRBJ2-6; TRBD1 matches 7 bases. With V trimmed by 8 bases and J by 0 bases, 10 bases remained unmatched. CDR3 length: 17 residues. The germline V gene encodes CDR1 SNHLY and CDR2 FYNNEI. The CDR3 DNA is TGTGCCAGCCGACAGGGATCAGCTAGCTCTGGGGCCAACGTCCTGACTTTC. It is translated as CASRQGSASSGANVLTF.

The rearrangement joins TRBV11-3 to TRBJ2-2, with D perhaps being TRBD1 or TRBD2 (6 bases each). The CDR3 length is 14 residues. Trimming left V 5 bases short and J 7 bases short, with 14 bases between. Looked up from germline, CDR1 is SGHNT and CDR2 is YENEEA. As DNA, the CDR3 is TGTGCCAGCAGCATCCGGGGGCGAAACGGGGAGCTGTTTTTT. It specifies CASSIRGRNGELFF.

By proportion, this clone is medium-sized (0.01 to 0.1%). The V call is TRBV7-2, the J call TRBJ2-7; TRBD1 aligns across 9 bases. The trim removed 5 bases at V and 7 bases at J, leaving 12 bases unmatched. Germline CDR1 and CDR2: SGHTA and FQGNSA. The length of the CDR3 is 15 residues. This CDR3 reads CASSPPGQGGSEQYF. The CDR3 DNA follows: TGTGCCAGCAGCCCCCCGGGACAGGGTGGATCGGAGCAGTACTTC.

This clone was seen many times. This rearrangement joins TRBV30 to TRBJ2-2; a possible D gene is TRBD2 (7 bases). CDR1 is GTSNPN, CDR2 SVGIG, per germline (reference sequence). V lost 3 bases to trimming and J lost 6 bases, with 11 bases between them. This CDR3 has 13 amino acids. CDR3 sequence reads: CAWRRGGSGELFF. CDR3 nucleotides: TGTGCCTGGAGGAGGGGGGGATCCGGGGAGCTGTTTTTT.

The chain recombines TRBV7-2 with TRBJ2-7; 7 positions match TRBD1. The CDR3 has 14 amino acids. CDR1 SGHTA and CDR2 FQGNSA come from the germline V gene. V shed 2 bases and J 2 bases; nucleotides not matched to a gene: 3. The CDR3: CASSLPGQTYEQYF. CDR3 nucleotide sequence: TGTGCCAGCAGCTTACCGGGACAGACCTACGAGCAGTACTTC.

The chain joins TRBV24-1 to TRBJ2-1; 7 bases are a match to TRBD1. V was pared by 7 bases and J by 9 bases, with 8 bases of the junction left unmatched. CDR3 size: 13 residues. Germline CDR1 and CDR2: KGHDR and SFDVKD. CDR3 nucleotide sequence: TGTGCCACCAGGGGGACAGCTGACGGTGAGCAGTTCTTC. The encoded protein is CATRGTADGEQFF.

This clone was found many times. CDR3 amino acids: CASLLGLAGASYNEQFF. In nucleotides, the CDR3 is TGTGCCAGCCTACTAGGACTAGCGGGGGCCTCCTACAATGAGCAGTTCTTC. This chain uses TRBV6-5 with TRBJ2-1; 13 bases line up with TRBD2. CDR1 is MNHEY and CDR2 is SVGAGI in the germline V gene. V shed 8 bases, J shed 0 bases, and the junction held 7 bases outside the gene matches. This CDR3 comprises 17 residues.

The CDR3 loop is CASSQSSEYNEQFF. Here the CDR3 DNA reads TGTGCCAGCTCACAGAGTAGCGAATACAATGAGCAGTTCTTC. The rearrangement links TRBV18 to TRBJ2-1; D might be TRBD2 (5 bases). Trimming removed 4 bases at V and 4 bases at J, with 11 bases between. The germline gives CDR1 KGHSH, CDR2 LQKENI. The CDR3 spans 14 residues.

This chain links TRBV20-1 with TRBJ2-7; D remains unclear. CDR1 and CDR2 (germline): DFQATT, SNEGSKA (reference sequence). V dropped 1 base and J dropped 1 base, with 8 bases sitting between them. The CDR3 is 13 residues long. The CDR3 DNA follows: TGCAGTGCTAGAGGGCCGGAATCCTACGAGCAGTACTTC. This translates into CSARGPESYEQYF.

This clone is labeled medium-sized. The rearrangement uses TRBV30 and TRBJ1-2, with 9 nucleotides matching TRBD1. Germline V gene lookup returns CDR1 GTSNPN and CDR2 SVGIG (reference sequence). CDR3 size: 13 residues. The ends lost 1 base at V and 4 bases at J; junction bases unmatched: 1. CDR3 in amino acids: CAWSDRGPYGYTF. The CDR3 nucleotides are TGTGCCTGGAGTGACAGGGGGCCCTATGGCTACACCTTC. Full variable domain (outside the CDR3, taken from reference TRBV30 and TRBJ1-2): SQTIHQWPATLVQPVGSPLSLECTVEGTSNPNLYWYRQAAGRGLQLLFYSVGIGQISSEVPQNLSASRPQDRQFILSSKKLLLSDSGFYLCAWSDRGPYGYTFGSGTRLTVV.

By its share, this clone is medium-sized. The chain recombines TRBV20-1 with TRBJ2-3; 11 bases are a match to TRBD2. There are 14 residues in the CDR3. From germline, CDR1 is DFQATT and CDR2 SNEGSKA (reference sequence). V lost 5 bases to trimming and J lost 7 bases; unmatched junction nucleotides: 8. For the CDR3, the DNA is TGCAGTGCTTTGCTAGCGGGGGGTCGGAATACGCAGTATTTT. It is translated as CSALLAGGRNTQYF.

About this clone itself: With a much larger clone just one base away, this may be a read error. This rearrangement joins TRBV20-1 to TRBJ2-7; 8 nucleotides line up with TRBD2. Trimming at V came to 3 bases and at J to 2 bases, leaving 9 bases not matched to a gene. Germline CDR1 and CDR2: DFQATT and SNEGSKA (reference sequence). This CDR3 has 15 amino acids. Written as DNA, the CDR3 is TGCAGTGCTAGGGTGGCTAGCGGGCAAACCTACGAGCAGTACTTC. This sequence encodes CSARVASGQTYEQYF.

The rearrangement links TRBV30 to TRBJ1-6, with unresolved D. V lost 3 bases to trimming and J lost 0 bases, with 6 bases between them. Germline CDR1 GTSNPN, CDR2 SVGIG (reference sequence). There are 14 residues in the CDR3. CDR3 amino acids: CAWRESSYNSPLHF. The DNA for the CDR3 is TGTGCCTGGAGGGAAAGCTCCTATAATTCACCCCTCCACTTT.

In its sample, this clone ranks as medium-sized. The CDR3 bases are TGTGCCAGCAGTCCAGGGGACAGCCAAGAGACCCAGTACTTC. Translation: CASSPGDSQETQYF. The chain uses TRBV27 and TRBJ2-5, with 7 bases that match TRBD1. V shed 5 bases, J shed 1 base, and the junction held 4 bases outside the gene matches. The CDR3 consists of 14 residues. Germline CDR1 is MNHEY and CDR2 is SMNVEV (reference sequence).

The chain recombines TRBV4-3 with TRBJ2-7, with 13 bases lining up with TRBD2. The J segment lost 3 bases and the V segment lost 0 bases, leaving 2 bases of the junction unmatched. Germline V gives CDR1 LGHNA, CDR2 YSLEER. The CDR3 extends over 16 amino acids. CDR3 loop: CASSQEGTSGIYEQYF. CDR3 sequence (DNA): TGCGCCAGCAGCCAAGAGGGGACTAGCGGGATCTACGAGCAGTACTTC.